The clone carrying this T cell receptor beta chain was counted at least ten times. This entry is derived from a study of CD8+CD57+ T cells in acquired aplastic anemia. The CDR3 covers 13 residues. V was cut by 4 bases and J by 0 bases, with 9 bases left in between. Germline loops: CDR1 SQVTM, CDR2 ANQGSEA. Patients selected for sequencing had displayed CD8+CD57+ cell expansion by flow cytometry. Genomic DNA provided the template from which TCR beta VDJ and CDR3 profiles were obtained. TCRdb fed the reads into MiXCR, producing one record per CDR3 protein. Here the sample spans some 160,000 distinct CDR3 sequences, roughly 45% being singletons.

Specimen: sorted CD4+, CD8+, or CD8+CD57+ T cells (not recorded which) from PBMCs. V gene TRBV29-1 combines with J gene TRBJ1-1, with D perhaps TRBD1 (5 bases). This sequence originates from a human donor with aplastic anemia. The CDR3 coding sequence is TGCAGCGTTGTGGGGGGGATGAACACTGAAGCTTTCTTT. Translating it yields CSVVGGMNTEAFF. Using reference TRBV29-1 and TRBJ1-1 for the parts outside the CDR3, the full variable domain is SAVISQKPSRDICQRGTSLTIQCQVDSQVTMMFWYRQQPGQSLTLIATANQGSEATYESGFVIDKFPISRPNLTFSTLTVSNMSPEDSSIYLCSVVGGMNTEAFFGQGTRLTVV.